A single sample is the source of the 6 T cell receptor beta chains below, sequenced in a study of T cell changes during pregnancy in multiple sclerosis. Repertoires were generated with immunoSEQ multiplex PCR, while TCRdb's copy carries only in-frame clones and drops some. The sample lists about 100,000 clones, roughly 90% occurring once. The sample was peripheral blood, taken after pregnancy. These receptors all stem from a female donor with multiple sclerosis, enrolled in a pregnancy study.

This CDR3 is CASSSRGLGGNTIYF. The CDR3 DNA reads as TGTGCCAGCAGTTCCAGGGGGCTAGGTGGAAACACCATATATTTT. The gene calls are TRBV28 and TRBJ1-3; 8 nucleotides match TRBD1. Germline CDR1 MDHEN, CDR2 SYDVKM. CDR3 length equals 15 residues. The J segment lost 3 bases and the V segment lost 4 bases, leaving 5 bases of the junction unmatched. Filled out from reference TRBV28 and TRBJ1-3, the complete variable domain reads DVKVTQSSRYLVKRTGEKVFLECVQDMDHENMFWYRQDPGLGLRLIYFSYDVKMKEKGDIPEGYSVSREKKERFSLILESASTNQTSMYLCASSSRGLGGNTIYFGEGSWLTVV.

This clone was seen a single time. V usage is TRBV19 and J usage is TRBJ1-1, with D hard to call. This CDR3 has 14 residues. CDR1 and CDR2 (germline): LNHDA, SQIVND (reference sequence). V was cut by 3 bases and J by 2 bases, with 10 bases left in between. Here the CDR3 DNA reads TGTGCCAGTAGTATGGTGACACCAAACACTGAAGCTTTCTTT. Residues: CASSMVTPNTEAFF.

This clone was seen a handful of times. The chain recombines TRBV28 with TRBJ1-5; D perhaps matches TRBD1 (6 bases). Germline-derived CDR1 and CDR2 are MDHEN and SYDVKM. Deletions cut 2 bases from V and 0 bases from J, with 8 bases between. The CDR3 covers 15 residues. CDR3 bases: TGTGCCAGCAGTTTAGGGACAATTAGCAATCAGCCCCAGCATTTT. This sequence encodes CASSLGTISNQPQHF.

The chain links TRBV7-2 to TRBJ2-5; 9 nucleotides match TRBD1. This CDR3 region has 14 residues. CDR1 SGHTA and CDR2 FQGNSA come from the germline V gene. Trimming removed 5 bases from V and 5 bases from J; junction bases left unmatched: 6. For the CDR3, the DNA is TGTGCCAGCAGCGGACAGGGGTTCGTGGAGACCCAGTACTTC. Amino acids: CASSGQGFVETQYF.

The rearrangement joins TRBV9 to TRBJ1-3, with 8 positions matching TRBD1. The V gene's germline CDR1 is SGDLS and CDR2 YYNGEE. Trimming removed 0 bases from V and 8 bases from J; junction bases left unmatched: 7. The length of the CDR3 is 15 residues. CDR3 coding DNA: TGTGCCAGCAGCGTAGAGGGGGACAGGCTGGACACCATATATTTT. Translated: CASSVEGDRLDTIYF.

The count of this clone is one. The chain is built from TRBV6-5 and TRBJ1-6, with 7 bases lining up with TRBD1. CDR1 is MNHEY, CDR2 SVGAGI, per germline. The CDR3 has 14 amino acids. The J segment lost 10 bases and the V segment lost 2 bases, leaving 5 bases of the junction unmatched. The CDR3 DNA sequence: TGTGCCAGCAGTTACCTCCAGGGGGAGTCACCCCTCCACTTT. Its translation: CASSYLQGESPLHF.